This T cell receptor beta chain emerged from a study of regulatory T cells in long-lasting Graves disease. Study background: Graves' patients who were just diagnosed had used antithyroid drugs for under 3 months. Notes on the study in general: Those with persistent Graves' had less TCR diversity than newly diagnosed patients. There was favoring of TRBV28, TRBJ1-2 and TRBJ2-5 in persistent disease. A limited number of samples was an acknowledged limitation.

Time point here: newly diagnosed GD, antithyroid drugs for less than 3 months. Construction of the TCR library relied on RNA isolated from PBMCs. Assembly of TCR beta libraries relied on iRepertoire HTBI primers together with Arm-PCR of CDR3 regions. TCRdb independently ran MiXCR on the multiplex PCR reads; one entry per CDR3 protein. The sample holds 350,000 to 400,000 distinct CDR3 sequences, roughly a sixth seen once. This clonotype showed up just a few times. Its matching antigen is unknown. Germline V gene sequence: CDR1 MNHEY, CDR2 SMNVEV (reference sequence). V lost 3 bases, J lost 9 bases, and 8 bases lay in between. The CDR3 totals 11 residues.

The chain links TRBV27 to TRBJ2-5; D is ambiguous. The sequenced sample was peripheral blood mononuclear cells (PBMCs), obtained at new diagnosis, from a patient treated with antithyroid drugs. This clonotype was sampled from a female donor with Graves disease. CDR3 protein: CASSLGQAQYF. In nucleotides, the CDR3 is TGTGCCAGCAGTTTGGGCCAGGCCCAGTACTTC.